These T cell receptor beta chains were read from a single sample in a study of identical twins. Using its own MiXCR run on the 5' RACE reads, TCRdb lists one record per CDR3 protein. The sample yields roughly 350,000 distinct CDR3 sequences, about 12% seen once. These data are also associated with another study on yellow fever vaccine responses in identical twins.

The source material was CD8+ T cells sorted from blood. Every receptor here comes from a woman aged 18 to 35 in good health. Both conserved end residues are part of each CDR3. A D gene is named only where the DNA matches it firmly. Only part of the rows carry a size: once, few, many, or a class if the clone is expanded.

NA	TRBV12-3/TRBV12-4	TRBJ2-1	many	TGTGCCAGCAGTTTGTGGGACAATGAGCAGTTCTTC	CASSLWDNEQFF
TRBD1	TRBV28	TRBJ2-1	few	TGTGCCAGCAGTTTCGACAGGGGCACGGGTGAGCAGTTCTTC	CASSFDRGTGEQFF
TRBD1	TRBV14	TRBJ1-6	NA	TGTGCCAGCAGGCGGGACAGTAATTCACCCCTCCACTTT	CASRRDSNSPLHF
TRBD1	TRBV7-6	TRBJ2-3	NA	TGTGCCAGCAGCTTAGATTATTCGAGGGGGCCGACAGATACGCAGTATTTT	CASSLDYSRGPTDTQYF
NA	TRBV7-3	TRBJ2-3	few	TGTGCCAGCAGCCCGAGGGAGAGGGTGAGGACAGATACGCAGTATTTT	CASSPRERVRTDTQYF
NA	TRBV9	TRBJ1-2	NA	TGTGCCAGCAGCGTAGTTACAGCCCATGGCTACACCTTC	CASSVVTAHGYTF
TRBD1	TRBV9	TRBJ2-5	NA	TGTGCCAGCAGCGGAAGACAGGGGGTAAAGACCCAGTACTTC	CASSGRQGVKTQYF
NA	TRBV14	TRBJ2-2	NA	TGTGCCAGCAGCCAATCTGGATTCGGGGAGCTGTTTTTT	CASSQSGFGELFF
NA	TRBV9	TRBJ2-1	few	TGTGCCAGCAGCGTAGTAGCGGACTACAATGAGCAGTTCTTC	CASSVVADYNEQFF
NA	TRBV28	TRBJ2-6	NA	TGTGCCAGCAGTTTGGAGACAGGTCCACCCTCTGGGGCCAACGTCCTGACTTTC	CASSLETGPPSGANVLTF
NA	TRBV12-5	TRBJ1-1	few	TGTGCTAGTGGTTTCTGGGACACCAGGAACACTGAAGCTTTCTTT	CASGFWDTRNTEAFF
TRBD2	TRBV9	TRBJ2-7	NA	TGTGCCAGCAGCGCCTATAGCGGGAGAGGCGAGCAGTACTTC	CASSAYSGRGEQYF
NA	TRBV10-2	TRBJ2-5	NA	TGCGCCAGCACTGAGCTAACGGGGCCGTACCAAGAGACCCAGTACTTC	CASTELTGPYQETQYF
NA	TRBV15	TRBJ1-2	NA	TGTGCCACCAGCCCAGACAGACTAACCTATGGCTACACCTTC	CATSPDRLTYGYTF
NA	TRBV2	TRBJ2-5	few	TGTGCCAGCAGTGATTGGACAGATCAAGAGACCCAGTACTTC	CASSDWTDQETQYF
TRBD1	TRBV25-1	TRBJ2-1	NA	TGTGCCAGCAGTGAATTGGGGACAGTCAATGAGCAGTTCTTC	CASSELGTVNEQFF
TRBD1	TRBV20-1	TRBJ2-1	NA	TGCAGTGCTAGAGATACGACGGACAGGGTGGGCAATGAGCAGTTCTTC	CSARDTTDRVGNEQFF
NA	TRBV14	TRBJ1-2	few	TGTGCCAGCAGCCAAGATGATTTCCGCGTAAGTGGCTACACCTTC	CASSQDDFRVSGYTF
NA	TRBV7-9	TRBJ2-5	NA	TGTGCCAGCAGCTTAGAGAGACAGGATTTCCCCGTTTGGACCCAGTACTTC	CASSLERQDFPVWTQYF
TRBD1	TRBV6-5	TRBJ2-3	NA	TGTGCCAGCAGTTCCCCGGGACAGGGCATCACAGATACGCAGTATTTT	CASSSPGQGITDTQYF
TRBD2	TRBV12-3/TRBV12-4	TRBJ2-1	many	TGTGCCAGCAGACATAGCGAGCGGGAGGGGAATGAGCAGTTCTTC	CASRHSEREGNEQFF
NA	TRBV12-3/TRBV12-4	TRBJ1-5	NA	TGTGCCAGCAGTTTGCGTAGGGCCCACCTAAATCAGCCCCAGCATTTT	CASSLRRAHLNQPQHF
NA	TRBV9	TRBJ2-3	few	TGTGCCAGCAGCGTAGTCGGGGGCGGCACAGATACGCAGTATTTT	CASSVVGGGTDTQYF